Listed here are 21 T cell receptor beta chains from one sample, sequenced in a study of neurological immune-mediated disorders. TCRdb reprocessed the 5' RACE reads with MiXCR, giving one entry per CDR3 protein. In the table there are over 65,000 distinct CDR3 sequences, around 2.6% of which are singletons. The sample taken for sequencing was PBMCs. The receptors were gathered from a woman aged 25 to 45 with multiple sclerosis.

This clonotype was observed many times. The CDR3 DNA is TGCGCCAGCAGCCAAGATTGGTACGGGAGGCGGGAGGTTTTTTACGAGCAGTACTTC. Its protein product is CASSQDWYGRREVFYEQYF. The gene calls are TRBV4-3 and TRBJ2-7, with 8 bases identical to TRBD2. CDR1 is LGHNA, CDR2 YSLEER, per germline. There are 19 residues in the CDR3. The trim removed 0 bases at V and 4 bases at J, leaving 17 bases unmatched.

This clonotype was detected many times. CDR3 sequence: CASTQGFRGVEAFF. CDR3 coding DNA: TGTGCCAGCACCCAGGGTTTTCGGGGTGTTGAAGCTTTCTTT. This chain links TRBV14 with TRBJ1-1; D is perhaps TRBD1 (5 bases). V was trimmed by 7 bases and J by 7 bases, leaving 19 bases between them. CDR1 is SGHDN and CDR2 is FVKESK in the germline V gene. The CDR3 spans 14 residues.

This clonotype was picked up many times. This rearrangement joins TRBV7-9 to TRBJ2-7; 10 bases match TRBD2. Germline CDR1 reads SEHNR; CDR2 reads FQNEAQ (reference sequence). With 4 bases clipped from V and 4 bases from J, the junction kept 4 bases outside the gene matches. CDR3 length equals 14 residues. CDR3 in amino acids: CASSSSGRGYEQYF. Here the CDR3 DNA reads TGTGCCAGCAGCTCTAGCGGGAGAGGTTACGAGCAGTACTTC.

This clonotype was seen ten or more times. This chain uses TRBV10-3 with TRBJ1-1, with TRBD1 identical over 10 bases. This CDR3 contains 15 residues. The germline gives CDR1 ENHRY, CDR2 SYGVKD. After removal of 11 bases from V and 5 bases from J, the junction contained 14 bases not matched to a gene. CDR3 bases: TGTGCCGTATCACTTCGAGGGACAGGGGCGACTGAAGCTTTCTTT. This encodes CAVSLRGTGATEAFF.

This clonotype was detected ten times or more. The chain recombines TRBV9 with TRBJ2-3; D is unclear. The CDR3 is 14 amino acids. Germline V gives CDR1 SGDLS, CDR2 YYNGEE. V lost 0 bases to trimming and J lost 2 bases, with 7 bases between them. The CDR3 protein is CASSVERLTDTQYF. Written as DNA, the CDR3 is TGTGCCAGCAGCGTAGAACGGCTCACAGATACGCAGTATTTT.

This clonotype was seen ten or more times. The V and J genes are TRBV20-1 and TRBJ1-5; no definite D call. V was cut by 2 bases and J by 4 bases, with 9 bases left in between. There are 13 residues in the CDR3. The germline gives CDR1 DFQATT, CDR2 SNEGSKA (reference sequence). The CDR3 DNA is TGCAGTGCTAGAAGCAGGCAGAATCAGCCCCAGCATTTT. Its protein product is CSARSRQNQPQHF.

This clonotype has a count of ten or more. V usage is TRBV11-2 and J usage is TRBJ2-1; D not certain. CDR1 is SGHAT, CDR2 FQNNGV, per germline. The CDR3 runs to 14 residues. Trimming stripped 1 base from V and 5 bases from J, with 9 bases between. The CDR3 bases are TGTGCCAGCAGCTTAGCGGAGTTAAACAATGAGCAGTTCTTC. It is translated as CASSLAELNNEQFF. The whole variable domain, remainder taken from reference TRBV11-2 and TRBJ2-1, is EAGVAQSPRYKIIEKRQSVAFWCNPISGHATLYWYQQILGQGPKLLIQFQNNGVVDDSQLPKDRFSAERLKGVDSTLKIQPAKLEDSAVYLCASSLAELNNEQFFGPGTRLTVL.

This clonotype came up many times. V is TRBV27 and J is TRBJ2-1; D uncertain. The CDR3 has 13 amino acids. From germline, CDR1 is MNHEY and CDR2 SMNVEV (reference sequence). The V end was cut by 5 bases, the J end by 7 bases, with 12 bases between. The CDR3 DNA sequence: TGTGCCAGCAGTCCCGTGGCGGTGAATGAGCAGTTCTTC. It yields the protein CASSPVAVNEQFF.

This clonotype was detected ten times or more. The chain combines TRBV20-1 with TRBJ2-5, with TRBD2 matching 11 bases. V shed 7 bases and J 1 base; nucleotides not matched to a gene: 8. The CDR3 totals 15 residues. CDR1 is DFQATT, CDR2 SNEGSKA, per germline (reference sequence). CDR3 bases: TGCAGTGGAACTAGCGGGAGCAGGCCCCAAGAGACCCAGTACTTC. It translates to CSGTSGSRPQETQYF.

The sample holds many counts of this clonotype. The chain couples TRBV29-1 to TRBJ2-4; 10 bases map to TRBD2. Germline V gene sequence: CDR1 SQVTM, CDR2 ANQGSEA. J gave up 0 bases and V 4 bases, and 9 bases lay outside the gene matches. This CDR3 has 17 amino acids. CDR3: CSVVAGGRQEAKNIQYF. The CDR3 DNA sequence: TGCAGCGTTGTAGCGGGAGGCCGACAGGAAGCCAAAAACATTCAGTACTTC.

In this sample, this clonotype turned up many times. This rearrangement joins TRBV20-1 to TRBJ2-1, with 7 bases that match TRBD2. Germline assignment: CDR1 DFQATT and CDR2 SNEGSKA (reference sequence). With 0 bases clipped from V and 7 bases from J, the junction kept 9 bases outside the gene matches. The CDR3 covers 15 residues. CDR3 DNA sequence: TGCAGTGCTAGAGATGTGGCGGGAGACTTGAATGAGCAGTTCTTC. Translating gives CSARDVAGDLNEQFF.

The chain recombines TRBV20-1 with TRBJ2-1; 9 bases match TRBD2. Germline V CDR1 and CDR2: DFQATT, SNEGSKA (reference sequence). The trim removed 4 bases at V and 1 base at J, leaving 8 bases unmatched. There are 16 residues in the CDR3. Here the CDR3 reads CSATGTSSFSYNEQFF. The CDR3, as DNA: TGCAGTGCTACCGGGACTAGCTCATTTTCCTACAATGAGCAGTTCTTC.

This clonotype turned up a few times. The chain is built from TRBV28 and TRBJ1-4, with D maybe TRBD1 (5 bases). V shed 2 bases and J shed 8 bases, with 15 bases lying between them. The CDR3 is 15 residues long. Germline V gene sequence: CDR1 MDHEN, CDR2 SYDVKM. This CDR3 reads CASSLHFRDREKLFF. The CDR3 coding sequence is TGTGCCAGCAGTTTACATTTCAGGGATCGGGAAAAACTGTTTTTT.

This clonotype has ten or more counts. The rearrangement links TRBV6-6 to TRBJ2-1; D is uncertain. V gave up 6 bases and J gave up 5 bases, with 20 bases separating them. Per germline, CDR1 MNHNY and CDR2 SVGAGI (reference sequence). The CDR3 spans 16 residues. This CDR3 is CASRSPTLTHDNEQFF. CDR3 sequence (DNA): TGTGCCAGCAGATCCCCCACCCTGACACACGACAATGAGCAGTTCTTC.

This clonotype was seen ten or more times. The V and J genes are TRBV7-2 and TRBJ1-5, with D possibly matching TRBD1 (6 bases). This CDR3 is built from 13 residues. V gave up 4 bases and J gave up 7 bases, with 11 bases separating them. Germline loops: CDR1 SGHTA, CDR2 FQGNSA. The CDR3 loop reads CASSSQGNQPQHF. The CDR3 DNA is TGTGCCAGCAGCTCTCAGGGGAACCAGCCCCAGCATTTT.

The table lists this clonotype with many counts. The V call is TRBV28, the J call TRBJ2-3; 10 bases map to TRBD2. Trimming cost V 6 bases and J 4 bases; bases outside gene matches: 13. The CDR3 length is 17 residues. CDR1 and CDR2 from the germline V gene are MDHEN and SYDVKM. The CDR3 DNA is TGTGCCAGCAGACTTCCCCCTCCTAGCGGGAGCCCAGATACGCAGTATTTT. This sequence encodes CASRLPPPSGSPDTQYF. Using reference TRBV28 and TRBJ2-3 for the parts outside the CDR3, the full variable domain is DVKVTQSSRYLVKRTGEKVFLECVQDMDHENMFWYRQDPGLGLRLIYFSYDVKMKEKGDIPEGYSVSREKKERFSLILESASTNQTSMYLCASRLPPPSGSPDTQYFGPGTRLTVL.

Ten or more counts support this clonotype. The chain combines TRBV5-1 with TRBJ1-1; 7 bases fit TRBD1. The length of the CDR3 is 13 residues. Germline assignment: CDR1 SGHRS and CDR2 YFSETQ. V was clipped by 4 bases and J by 0 bases; unmatched bases: 0. The CDR3 DNA sequence: TGCGCCAGCAGCGGACAGGTGAACACTGAAGCTTTCTTT. This sequence encodes CASSGQVNTEAFF.

In its sample, this clonotype was seen many times. The DNA for the CDR3 is TGCAGTGCTAGAGCGGGAGGGCCAGATACGCAGTATTTT. Amino acids: CSARAGGPDTQYF. J is TRBJ2-3 and V is TRBV20-1, with TRBD2 matching over 8 bases. The CDR3 length is 13 residues. The germline V gene encodes CDR1 DFQATT and CDR2 SNEGSKA (reference sequence). The junction had 1 base not matched to a gene; V was cut back by 1 base and J by 4 bases.

At least ten counts were recorded for this clonotype. The chain has TRBV20-1 and TRBJ2-1; D not certain. Germline V gene lookup returns CDR1 DFQATT and CDR2 SNEGSKA (reference sequence). The CDR3 is made up of 13 amino acids. The ends were cut back, 0 bases at V and 0 bases at J, with 3 bases in the middle. The CDR3: CSARDPSYNEQFF. DNA for the CDR3: TGCAGTGCTAGAGATCCCTCCTACAATGAGCAGTTCTTC.

There are many counts of this clonotype. The chain links TRBV20-1 to TRBJ2-5, with TRBD2 matching 13 bases. The V and J ends lost 6 bases and 5 bases, in that order; junction bases with no gene match: 6. The CDR3 is 14 residues long. Germline V gene lookup returns CDR1 DFQATT and CDR2 SNEGSKA (reference sequence). The CDR3 DNA reads TGCAGTGCCAGACTAGCGGGAGGACGGGAGACCCAGTACTTC. This translates into CSARLAGGRETQYF.

In this sample, this clonotype turned up many times. The CDR3 sequence is CASSQAAGGKYNEQFF. The CDR3 bases are TGCGCCAGCAGCCAGGCCGCGGGAGGGAAATACAATGAGCAGTTCTTC. V is TRBV5-1 and J is TRBJ2-1; the match to TRBD2 covers 9 bases. Germline CDR1 and CDR2: SGHRS and YFSETQ. The CDR3 extends over 16 amino acids. The V and J ends lost 4 bases and 4 bases, in that order; junction bases with no gene match: 9.